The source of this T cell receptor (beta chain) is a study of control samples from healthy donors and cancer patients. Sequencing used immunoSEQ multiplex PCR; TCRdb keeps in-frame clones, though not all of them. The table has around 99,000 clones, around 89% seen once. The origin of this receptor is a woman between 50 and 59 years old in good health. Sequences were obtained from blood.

The CDR3 here is CASSQDLMARIDLYGYTF. The CDR3 nucleotides are TGCGCCAGCAGCCAAGACCTGATGGCCCGGATAGACCTCTATGGCTACACCTTC. This chain connects TRBV4-1 to TRBJ1-2; no clear D. Deletions cut 0 bases from V and 4 bases from J, with 21 bases between. The CDR3 has 18 amino acids. Germline CDR1 is MGHRA and CDR2 is YSYEKL.